This TCR beta chain was sequenced for a study of CD8+CD57+ T cells in acquired aplastic anemia. Study at large: When averaged, DNA from sorted CD4+ and CD8+ cells came to about 2.9 ug.

Overall study findings and caveats: Patients and controls shared 25 to 35 CD8+ CDR3 sequences, highly expressed in patients.

This clonotype was found many times. Its cognate antigen is unknown. Investigators profiled TCR beta VDJ and CDR3 from genomic DNA template. A single record per CDR3 protein comes from TCRdb applying MiXCR to the reads. The profile shows some 280,000 distinct CDR3 sequences, 50% to 70% of them singletons. The junction had 11 bases not matched to a gene; V was cut back by 10 bases and J by 4 bases. This CDR3 spans 15 amino acids. Germline CDR1 reads LNHDA; CDR2 reads SQIVND (reference sequence). This TCR was recovered from a human donor with severe aplastic anemia or a healthy control (not recorded which). The sample was sorted CD4+, CD8+, or CD8+CD57+ T cells (not recorded which) from PBMCs. This chain joins TRBV19 and TRBJ1-5, with TRBD1 identical over 9 bases. CDR3 nucleotide sequence: TGTGCCACCAACGACGCCGGGACAGGGAATCAGCCCCAGCATTTT. Translated, it gives CATNDAGTGNQPQHF.